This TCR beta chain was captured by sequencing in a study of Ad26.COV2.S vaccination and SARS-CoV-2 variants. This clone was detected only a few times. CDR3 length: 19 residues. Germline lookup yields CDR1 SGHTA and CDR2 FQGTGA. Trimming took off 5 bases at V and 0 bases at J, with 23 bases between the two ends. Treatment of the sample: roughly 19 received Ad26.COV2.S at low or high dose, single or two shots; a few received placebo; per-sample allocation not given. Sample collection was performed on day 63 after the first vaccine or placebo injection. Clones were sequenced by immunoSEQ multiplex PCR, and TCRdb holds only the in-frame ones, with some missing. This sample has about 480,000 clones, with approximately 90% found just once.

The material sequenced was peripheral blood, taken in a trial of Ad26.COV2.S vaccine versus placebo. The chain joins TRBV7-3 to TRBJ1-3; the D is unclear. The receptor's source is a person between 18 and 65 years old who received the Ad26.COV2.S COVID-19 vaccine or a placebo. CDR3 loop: CASSLLPLSPTSSGNTIYF. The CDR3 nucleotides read TGTGCCAGCAGCCTTCTGCCACTTAGCCCTACTAGCTCTGGAAACACCATATATTTT.